This TCR beta chain was identified in a study of shared clonotypes between healthy human individuals. Overall study results and limits: The genetic and exposure-history diversity represented was limited by few donors.

About this clone: As yet, its antigen is unknown.

CDR3 length: 13 residues. CDR1 and CDR2 (germline): MNHEY, SMNVEV (reference sequence). J lost 7 bases, V lost 7 bases, and 4 bases had no gene match. PCR replicates performed on unsorted PBMC used approximately 300 ng DNA, approximately 30,000 T cell genomes. Profiled with immunoSEQ multiplex PCR; TCRdb holds only in-frame clones, not every one. The sample yields approximately 480,000 clones, 75% to 80% seen once. This clonotype was sampled from a woman aged 40 to 50 in good health. Some clones in this sample may be carry-over from other donors' samples. The V and J genes are TRBV27 and TRBJ2-1, with 10 bases identical to TRBD1. Sequencing input: PBMCs. This CDR3 is CASTKDRGNEQFF. Here the CDR3 DNA reads TGTGCCAGCACCAAGGACAGGGGGAATGAGCAGTTCTTC.